This T cell receptor (beta chain) was profiled in a study of Ad26.COV2.S vaccination and SARS-CoV-2 variants. About the study: Ad26.COV2.S arm of COV1001 included the donor.

The CDR3 has 14 residues. V gave up 0 bases and J gave up 4 bases; unmatched junction bases: 2. Germline CDR1 SGDLS, CDR2 YYNGEE. Profiled with immunoSEQ multiplex PCR; TCRdb holds only in-frame clones, not every one. The sample gives hundreds of thousands of clones, 89% of which show up once; about 1.5% is in the top ten. Treatment meaning: roughly 20 received Ad26.COV2.S at low or high dose, single or two shots; about 5 received placebo; per-sample allocation not given. All samples were drawn on day 63, counting from the first vaccine or placebo injection. This clone was counted between two and nine times.

This chain uses TRBV9 with TRBJ1-2, with 8 nucleotides matching TRBD1. This specimen was peripheral blood, taken in a trial of Ad26.COV2.S vaccine versus placebo. The clonotype comes from a person between 18 and 65 years old who received the Ad26.COV2.S COVID-19 vaccine or a placebo. CDR3 region: CASSVDDRGYGYTF. The DNA for the CDR3 is TGTGCCAGCAGCGTAGACGACAGGGGCTATGGCTACACCTTC.